The next 11 T cell receptor beta chains were all read from a single sample in a study of T-cell reconstitution after alpha-beta-depleted transplantation in children. A library of TCRbeta sequences, prepared with unique molecular identifiers, was generated. Using its own MiXCR run on the PCR reads, TCRdb lists one record per CDR3 protein. The sample lists 440,000 or so distinct CDR3 sequences; about 45% were seen once. The source was PBMCs, collected before TCRalphabeta/CD19-depleted stem cell transplant. All receptors derive from a girl aged 2-10 years with aplastic anemia, due to receive a stem cell transplant.

The gene calls are TRBV11-1 and TRBJ2-2, with 8 bases identical to TRBD2. V gave up 5 bases and J gave up 7 bases; unmatched junction bases: 18. Per germline, CDR1 SGHAT and CDR2 FQDESV (reference sequence). The CDR3 totals 18 residues. The CDR3 is CASSQRGPREGRNGELFF. The CDR3 bases are TGTGCCAGCAGCCAAAGGGGTCCCCGGGAGGGAAGGAACGGGGAGCTGTTTTTT.

This chain connects TRBV20-1 to TRBJ2-5; D may be TRBD1 or TRBD2 (6 bases each). CDR3 length equals 15 residues. Germline V lookup: CDR1 DFQATT, CDR2 SNEGSKA (reference sequence). The V end was cut by 6 bases, the J end by 5 bases, with 22 bases between. This CDR3 reads CSAPNLLGGQETQYF. For the CDR3, the DNA is TGCAGTGCGCCGAACCTCCTAGGGGGGCAGGAGACCCAGTACTTC.

This clonotype appeared many times. The J gene is TRBJ1-5, the V gene TRBV28; tentative D call: TRBD1 (6 bases). The V gene's germline CDR1 is MDHEN and CDR2 SYDVKM. CDR3 size: 15 residues. Deletions cut 5 bases from V and 0 bases from J, with 11 bases between. CDR3 loop: CASSGTSYSNQPQHF. CDR3 DNA: TGTGCCAGCAGTGGGACATCTTATAGCAATCAGCCCCAGCATTTT.

This clonotype has at least ten counts. The genes are TRBV14 and TRBJ2-7, with D unresolved. V was cut by 1 base and J by 6 bases, with 4 bases left in between. The CDR3 is 11 amino acids. Germline V gene data show CDR1 as SGHDN and CDR2 as FVKESK. In DNA, the CDR3 is TGTGCCAGCAGCCAAGGTCCCGAGCAGTACTTC. Translation gives CASSQGPEQYF.

This chain uses TRBV12-3 or TRBV12-4 with TRBJ1-2; 8 nucleotides agree with TRBD1. The CDR3 loop spans 15 amino acids. Trimming at V came to 1 base and at J to 0 bases, leaving 1 base not matched to a gene. CDR3 DNA: TGTGCCAGCAGTTTAGGGGGACAGGCTAACTATGGCTACACCTTC. The encoded protein is CASSLGGQANYGYTF.

This clonotype was detected only a few times. V gene TRBV6-5 combines with J gene TRBJ2-1; TRBD2 matches 8 bases. Trimming at V came to 6 bases and at J to 6 bases, leaving 13 bases not matched to a gene. Germline CDR1 reads MNHEY; CDR2 reads SVGAGI. The CDR3 covers 16 residues. The CDR3 sequence is CASRPGASGSVNEQFF. CDR3 nucleotides: TGTGCCAGCAGACCCGGCGCCAGCGGGAGTGTCAATGAGCAGTTCTTC.

This clonotype was counted a few times. The chain combines TRBV9 with TRBJ2-7; 9 positions agree with TRBD2. V was clipped by 3 bases and J by 3 bases; unmatched bases: 4. Germline V lookup: CDR1 SGDLS, CDR2 YYNGEE. The CDR3 contains 14 residues. The chain's CDR3 is CASSGGRAGYEQYF. The CDR3 nucleotides are TGTGCCAGCAGCGGCGGGAGGGCGGGCTACGAGCAGTACTTC.

This clonotype has more than one count but fewer than ten. This chain joins TRBV5-5 and TRBJ2-7, with TRBD2 identical over 7 bases. This CDR3 spans 16 amino acids. Germline CDR1 SGHKS, CDR2 YYEKEE (reference sequence). The V and J ends lost 4 bases and 1 base, in that order; junction bases with no gene match: 11. The CDR3 nucleotides read TGTGCCAGCAGCCCTAGGGCGAGCGGGATGTCCTACGAGCAGTACTTC. It codes for CASSPRASGMSYEQYF.

This clonotype was counted at least ten times. The rearrangement joins TRBV4-1 to TRBJ2-3, with 7 nucleotides matching TRBD1. Germline CDR1 MGHRA, CDR2 YSYEKL. The CDR3 covers 17 residues. Trimming removed 4 bases from V and 2 bases from J; junction bases left unmatched: 12. CDR3: CASSPPGGATYTDTQYF. The DNA of the CDR3 is TGCGCCAGCAGCCCCCCAGGGGGAGCGACGTACACAGATACGCAGTATTTT.

Concerning this clonotype: A read error may account for a junction end that differs from germline. The rearrangement joins TRBV20-1 to TRBJ2-1; 8 bases match TRBD2. CDR1 DFQATT and CDR2 SNEGSKA come from the germline V gene (reference sequence). The CDR3 runs to 17 residues. CDR3 nucleotide sequence: TGCTGTGCTAGAGAGGTCTCAGGAGCGGGAGCCGTAAATGAGCAGTTCTTC. Its protein is CCAREVSGAGAVNEQFF.

This clonotype was observed a single time. CDR3 in amino acids: CAISAGTGSGSEAFF. The DNA for the CDR3 is TGTGCCATCAGTGCCGGGACAGGGTCTGGGTCTGAAGCTTTCTTT. The chain has TRBV10-3 and TRBJ1-1, with TRBD1 identical over 9 bases. The CDR3 spans 15 residues. The germline V gene encodes CDR1 ENHRY and CDR2 SYGVKD. Trimming removed 4 bases from V and 6 bases from J; junction bases left unmatched: 9.